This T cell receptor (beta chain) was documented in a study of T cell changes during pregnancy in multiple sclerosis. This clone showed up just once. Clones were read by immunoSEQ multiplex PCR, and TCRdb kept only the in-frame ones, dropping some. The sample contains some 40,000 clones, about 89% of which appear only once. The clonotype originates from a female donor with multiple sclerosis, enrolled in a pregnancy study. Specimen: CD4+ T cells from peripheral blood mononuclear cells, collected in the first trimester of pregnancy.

Here the CDR3 DNA reads TGTGCCAGCAGTGAGCCCGGGACAGGGACCGCGGGTGTGCAGTTCTTC. Amino acid sequence: CASSEPGTGTAGVQFF. This chain links TRBV28 with TRBJ2-1; 9 bases map to TRBD1. This CDR3 is 16 amino acids long. From germline, CDR1 is MDHEN and CDR2 SYDVKM. Trimming at V came to 5 bases and at J to 12 bases, leaving 17 bases not matched to a gene.